This T cell receptor (beta chain) was captured by sequencing in a study of OX40 agonist ivuxolimab in advanced cancers. This table comes from immunoSEQ multiplex PCR, and its TCRdb copy is limited to in-frame clones, with some not included. The profile shows tens of thousands of clones, about 85% of them singletons. The germline V gene encodes CDR1 LNHDA and CDR2 SQIVND (reference sequence). This CDR3 comprises 16 residues. The ends lost 10 bases at V and 7 bases at J; junction bases unmatched: 14. This chain joins TRBV19 and TRBJ2-1; 12 nucleotides line up with TRBD2. This specimen consisted of CD4+ or CD8+ T cells sorted from blood, obtained in a trial of the OX40 agonist ivuxolimab. This clonotype was obtained from an adult with an advanced solid tumor such as melanoma, head and neck, liver or kidney cancer. CDR3 in DNA: TGTGCCACCCTAAACCCAACTAGCGGGAGGCCTAATGAGCAGTTCTTC. It is translated as CATLNPTSGRPNEQFF.